This paragraph reports one T cell receptor beta chain. Its antigen remains unknown. V lost 11 bases and J lost 6; bases outside the gene matches: 16. Germline-derived CDR1 and CDR2 are MNHNS and SASEGT. The CDR3 runs to 15 residues. Using immunoSEQ multiplex PCR, the repertoire was profiled, and TCRdb retains in-frame clones only, with some absent. The table has under 2,500,000 clones, 90% to 96% seen once; the top ten hold approximately 0.13%. These data belong to a study of shared clonotypes between healthy human individuals. Findings and caveats of the study: The authors expected sequencing depth to affect clonotype sharing among donors. Non-shared clonotypes displayed generation probabilities falling below those of clonotypes present in all four donors.

All of the donors resided in Nashville, Tennessee, and each was a Caucasian adult. This receptor was taken from a man between 18 and 35 years old in good health. Material: naive CD4+ T cells sorted from blood. Subset specified: CD45RA+ positively selected. The chain combines TRBV6-1 with TRBJ1-2; 9 nucleotides line up with TRBD1. In DNA form, the CDR3 reads TGTGCCGGCCAAAAGACAGGGGGGCCTGGGAATGGCTACACCTTC. Translation gives CAGQKTGGPGNGYTF.